This T cell receptor (beta chain) emerged from a study of T cell repertoires in cytomegalovirus infection. Study in general: CMV infection plus the matching HLA type was flagged by public TCR beta signatures. Study-level findings and limits: HLA-C-restricted CMV-specific TCR beta clonotypes prevailed in the ex vivo response. Cumulative frequency (of public TCR beta family members) identified carriers of CMV plus the relevant HLA.

Germline CDR1 and CDR2: SGDLS and YYNGEE. The CDR3 contains 11 residues. TCRdb re-called the reads with MiXCR, one entry per CDR3 protein. The sample records 170,000 or so distinct CDR3 sequences, roughly 15% being singletons. About this clonotype itself: Its antigen is unidentified. A read error may produce the germline difference seen at one junction end.

Sequencing was performed on CD8+ T cells from PBMCs. V and J are TRBV9 and TRBJ2-1, with 8 positions matching TRBD2. The clonotype was recovered from a human donor in good health (CMV status not recorded). Some clones in this sample may be carry-over from other donors' samples. The CDR3 region is CASSDGTRQVF. The CDR3 DNA follows: TGTGCCAGCAGCGACGGGACTAGGCAGGTCTTC.